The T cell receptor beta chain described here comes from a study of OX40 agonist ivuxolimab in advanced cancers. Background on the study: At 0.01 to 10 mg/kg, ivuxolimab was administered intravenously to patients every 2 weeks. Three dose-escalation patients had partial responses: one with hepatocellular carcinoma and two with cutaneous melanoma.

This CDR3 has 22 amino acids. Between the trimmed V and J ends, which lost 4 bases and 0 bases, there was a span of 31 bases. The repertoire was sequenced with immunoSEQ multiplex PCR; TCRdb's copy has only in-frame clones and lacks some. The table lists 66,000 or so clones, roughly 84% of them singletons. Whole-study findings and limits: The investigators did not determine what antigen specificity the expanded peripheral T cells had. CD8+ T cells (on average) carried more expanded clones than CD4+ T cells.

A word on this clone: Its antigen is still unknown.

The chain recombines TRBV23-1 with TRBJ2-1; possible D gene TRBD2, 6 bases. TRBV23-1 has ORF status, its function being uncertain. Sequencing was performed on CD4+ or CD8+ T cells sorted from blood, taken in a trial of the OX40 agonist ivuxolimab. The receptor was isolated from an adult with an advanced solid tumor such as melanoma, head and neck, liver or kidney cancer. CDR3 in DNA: TGCGCCAGCAGTCCTCCAAGGGATTTGGACACGACTAGTCATTGCTCCTACAATGAGCAGTTCTTC. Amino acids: CASSPPRDLDTTSHCSYNEQFF.